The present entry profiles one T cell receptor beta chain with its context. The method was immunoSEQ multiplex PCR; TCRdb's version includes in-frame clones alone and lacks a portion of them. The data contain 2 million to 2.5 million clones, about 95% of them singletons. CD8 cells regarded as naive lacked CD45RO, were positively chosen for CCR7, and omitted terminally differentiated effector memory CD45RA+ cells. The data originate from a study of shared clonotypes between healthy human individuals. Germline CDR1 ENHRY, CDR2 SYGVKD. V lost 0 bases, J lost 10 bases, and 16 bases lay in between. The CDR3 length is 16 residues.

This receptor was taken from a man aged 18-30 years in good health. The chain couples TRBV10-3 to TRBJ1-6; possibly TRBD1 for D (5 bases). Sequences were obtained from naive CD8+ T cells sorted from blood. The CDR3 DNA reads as TGTGCCATCAGTGAGTCCGCGACAGACCACGGGTCACCCCTCCACTTT. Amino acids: CAISESATDHGSPLHF.